This TCR beta chain derives from a study of blood T cell repertoires in COVID-19. Background on the study: T cells, B-cell-depleted T cells, or PBMCs provided the cDNA or gDNA that served as material.

The CDR3 spans 13 residues. CDR1 and CDR2 from the germline V gene are SGHNT and YYREEE (reference sequence). After removal of 3 bases from V and 9 bases from J, the junction contained 6 bases not matched to a gene. Per the original data handling: Amplification with reference gene primers provided the estimates of nucleated cell counts. Sequenced by immunoSEQ multiplex PCR; TCRdb stores in-frame clones only, minus some. V and J calls and clone size come straight from that table; D and trimming were deduced from the DNA. The data contain about 400,000 clones, 85% to 90% of them singletons. This sequence was found in a human donor in a cohort sampled during active COVID-19. Sequenced material: peripheral blood. V gene TRBV5-4 combines with J gene TRBJ2-1; TRBD2 aligns across 7 bases. The CDR3 DNA is TGTGCCAGCAGCTGTCATGGCGGGGGTGAGCAGTTCTTC. This encodes CASSCHGGGEQFF.